Presented here are 14 T cell receptor beta chains from one specimen sequenced in a study of cytomegalovirus exposure and HLA in healthy donors. 13 Jbeta primers and 60 Vbeta primers were used for the PCR. Using immunoSEQ multiplex PCR, the repertoire was profiled, and TCRdb retains in-frame clones only, with some absent. This listing includes 75,000 to 85,000 clones. Sequenced sample: PBMCs. These receptors were obtained from a man aged 18 to 30 in good health and CMV-seropositive.

V and J are TRBV13 and TRBJ2-6; 8 bases match TRBD1. The junction had 9 bases not matched to a gene; V was cut back by 4 bases and J by 4 bases. CDR3 length equals 17 residues. Germline lookup yields CDR1 PRHDT and CDR2 FYEKMQ (reference sequence). This CDR3 is CASSYSTGAGGANVLTF. The CDR3 nucleotides read TGTGCCAGCAGCTATTCGACAGGGGCGGGGGGGGCCAACGTCCTGACTTTC.

The chain links TRBV7-9 to TRBJ1-3; D unclear. This CDR3 is built from 16 residues. From germline, CDR1 is SEHNR and CDR2 FQNEAQ (reference sequence). V was clipped by 3 bases and J by 0 bases, with 12 bases between them. This CDR3 is CASSLFTAASGNTIYF. Written as DNA, the CDR3 is TGTGCCAGCAGCTTGTTTACAGCTGCCTCTGGAAACACCATATATTTT. Combining the CDR3 with reference TRBV7-9 and TRBJ1-3 gives the whole variable domain DTGVSQNPRHKITKRGQNVTFRCDPISEHNRLYWYRQTLGQGPEFLTYFQNEAQLEKSRLLSDRFSAERPKGSFSTLEIQRTEQGDSAMYLCASSLFTAASGNTIYFGEGSWLTVV.

Concerning this clone: Sequence at one end of the junction differs from germline and may be a read error. The chain couples TRBV6-5 to TRBJ1-1; perhaps TRBD1 as D (5 bases). The length of the CDR3 is 15 residues. Germline V gene data show CDR1 as MNHEY and CDR2 as SVGAGI. CDR3 in DNA: TGTGCCAGCAGTGGGGGGACCGGAGTGAACACTGAAGATTTCTTT. The encoded protein is CASSGGTGVNTEDFF.

The V and J genes are TRBV28 and TRBJ1-2; TRBD1 might be the D (6 bases). The germline V gene has CDR1 MDHEN and CDR2 SYDVKM. The CDR3 runs to 13 residues. The V end lost 8 bases, the J end lost 4 bases, and 14 bases lay between the germline ends. The CDR3 DNA sequence: TGTGCCAGCGACGAGGGGGAGGGCTATGGCTACACCTTC. It yields the protein CASDEGEGYGYTF.

This chain uses TRBV7-9 with TRBJ1-2, with 8 positions matching TRBD1. V was pared by 1 base and J by 3 bases, with 7 bases of the junction left unmatched. CDR3 length: 16 residues. The germline V gene encodes CDR1 SEHNR and CDR2 FQNEAQ (reference sequence). CDR3 DNA: TGTGCCAGCAGCTTAGATGGCAGGGGGCCCCACTATGGCTACACCTTC. Translation: CASSLDGRGPHYGYTF. Complete variable domain (other parts from reference TRBV7-9 and TRBJ1-2): DTGVSQNPRHKITKRGQNVTFRCDPISEHNRLYWYRQTLGQGPEFLTYFQNEAQLEKSRLLSDRFSAERPKGSFSTLEIQRTEQGDSAMYLCASSLDGRGPHYGYTFGSGTRLTVV.

J is TRBJ1-2 and V is TRBV2; 8 bases line up with TRBD1. Germline CDR1 reads SNHLY; CDR2 reads FYNNEI. V dropped 1 base and J dropped 8; count of bases not matched to a gene: 12. The CDR3 is 16 amino acids. The CDR3 DNA sequence: TGTGCCAGCAGTGAAGATTTTGACAGGGGCCAAGGCGGCTACACCTTC. Protein sequence: CASSEDFDRGQGGYTF.

The genes are TRBV18 and TRBJ1-5; 8 bases match TRBD1. J gave up 0 bases and V 1 base, and 5 bases lay outside the gene matches. The CDR3 loop spans 17 amino acids. Germline assignment: CDR1 KGHSH and CDR2 LQKENI. The CDR3 region is CASSPLGQGYSNQPQHF. The CDR3 DNA reads TGTGCCAGCTCACCACTCGGACAGGGATATAGCAATCAGCCCCAGCATTTT. Full variable domain (missing parts from reference TRBV18 and TRBJ1-5): NAGVMQNPRHLVRRRGQEARLRCSPMKGHSHVYWYRQLPEEGLKFMVYLQKENIIDESGMPKERFSAEFPKEGPSILRIQQVVRGDSAAYFCASSPLGQGYSNQPQHFGDGTRLSIL.

V is TRBV18 and J is TRBJ1-1, with 7 bases that match TRBD1. The junction had 4 bases not matched to a gene; V was cut back by 3 bases and J by 3 bases. Germline V gene data show CDR1 as KGHSH and CDR2 as LQKENI. The CDR3 is 14 residues long. CDR3 in DNA: TGTGCCAGCTCACCGAGGGGGCTCGACACTGAAGCTTTCTTT. It yields the protein CASSPRGLDTEAFF.

The chain recombines TRBV7-2 with TRBJ2-7, with a possible D match to TRBD2 (5 bases). The CDR3 totals 14 residues. Germline V gives CDR1 SGHTA, CDR2 FQGNSA. The germline V and J ends were trimmed by 3 bases and 4 bases, with 13 bases remaining between them. CDR3 in amino acids: CASSFGLGGYEQYF. The CDR3, as DNA: TGTGCCAGCAGCTTCGGACTGGGCGGGTACGAGCAGTACTTC.

V gene TRBV28 combines with J gene TRBJ2-6, with 7 bases identical to TRBD1. The CDR3 sequence is 13 residues long. Germline-derived CDR1 and CDR2 are MDHEN and SYDVKM. V shed 9 bases and J 2 bases; nucleotides not matched to a gene: 1. The CDR3 region has the DNA TGTGCCAGTACAGGGGCTGGGGCCAACGTCCTGACTTTC. Translation: CASTGAGANVLTF.

The chain uses TRBV19 and TRBJ1-1, with TRBD1 matching 7 bases. The CDR3 has 13 amino acids. Germline V gene data show CDR1 as LNHDA and CDR2 as SQIVND (reference sequence). The ends lost 9 bases at V and 4 bases at J; junction bases unmatched: 8. The CDR3: CASRQGTVTEAFF. CDR3 sequence (DNA): TGTGCCAGCCGACAGGGAACCGTCACTGAAGCTTTCTTT.

The chain employs TRBV28 and TRBJ2-3; a weak D match, TRBD2 (5 bases). CDR3 size: 15 residues. V lost 1 base to trimming and J lost 2 bases, with 10 bases between them. Germline-derived CDR1 and CDR2 are MDHEN and SYDVKM. This CDR3 reads CASSLSVGVTDTQYF. CDR3 bases: TGTGCCAGCAGTTTATCGGTGGGAGTCACAGATACGCAGTATTTT.

The chain joins TRBV2 to TRBJ2-7, with 12 bases matching TRBD2. This CDR3 is 15 amino acids long. Germline V CDR1 and CDR2: SNHLY, FYNNEI. The trim removed 4 bases at V and 3 bases at J, leaving 4 bases unmatched. Here the CDR3 reads CASSGRLAGVYEQYF. The DNA for the CDR3 is TGTGCCAGCAGTGGTAGACTAGCGGGGGTCTACGAGCAGTACTTC.

V usage is TRBV6-1 and J usage is TRBJ2-7, with TRBD1 identical over 7 bases. This CDR3 is 13 amino acids long. The V gene's germline CDR1 is MNHNS and CDR2 SASEGT. The trim removed 4 bases at V and 3 bases at J, leaving 3 bases unmatched. The CDR3 nucleotides read TGTGCCAGCAGTGTGGGGGACAGCTACGAGCAGTACTTC. Protein: CASSVGDSYEQYF.